One sample yielded the 24 T cell receptor beta chains listed below, sequenced in a study of T cell responses to AZD1222 COVID-19 vaccine (TCRdb year 2021). The meaning of the sample's time point label: baseline before first vaccination. The method was the immunoSEQ multiplex PCR assay. Held by TCRdb, this immuneACCESS table contains in-frame sequences only and omits some clones. Under half of the omission traces to an unresolved V gene where checked; the cause of the rest is unknown. The sample table contains about 120,000 clones; only one count was recorded for less than 90% of them. The ten top clones hold 2.4% of the sample. Material: peripheral blood, obtained on day 0 of AZD1222 vaccination. The receptors stem from an adult in good health.

This chain links TRBV7-3 with TRBJ2-3; TRBD1 matches 8 bases. CDR1 SGHTA and CDR2 FQGTGA come from the germline V gene. The CDR3 runs 14 residues. With V trimmed by 5 bases and J by 3 bases, 4 bases remained unmatched. Here the CDR3 reads CASSPTGVTDTQYF. The CDR3 DNA sequence: TGTGCCAGCAGCCCGACAGGGGTTACAGATACGCAGTATTTT.

The table lists this clone with a few counts. The chain recombines TRBV5-1 with TRBJ2-7; 8 nucleotides agree with TRBD1. Germline assignment: CDR1 SGHRS and CDR2 YFSETQ. The CDR3 length is 14 residues. The V and J ends lost 4 bases and 1 base, in that order; junction bases with no gene match: 4. The CDR3 region is CASSLRDRSYEQYF. CDR3 bases: TGCGCCAGCAGCCTCCGGGACAGGTCCTACGAGCAGTACTTC.

The rearrangement uses TRBV29-1 and TRBJ2-3; no reliable D call. The CDR3 length is 12 residues. Germline-derived CDR1 and CDR2 are SQVTM and ANQGSEA. The germline V and J ends were trimmed by 0 bases and 6 bases, with 7 bases remaining between them. The CDR3 DNA reads TGCAGCGTTGAAGAATCGAGCGATACGCAGTATTTT. Translating gives CSVEESSDTQYF.

About this clone itself: The same CDR3 also results from other DNA sequences found in this sample. The chain links TRBV24-1 to TRBJ2-7, with 9 bases that match TRBD1. V shed 4 bases, J shed 2 bases, and the junction held 5 bases outside the gene matches. CDR3 size: 15 residues. CDR1 KGHDR and CDR2 SFDVKD come from the germline V gene. This CDR3 is CATSDPGTGTYEQYF. CDR3 nucleotide sequence: TGTGCCACCAGTGACCCCGGGACAGGGACCTACGAGCAGTACTTC.

This clone was recorded only once. The rearrangement uses TRBV19 and TRBJ2-7, with D perhaps matching TRBD2 (7 bases). V was cut by 5 bases and J by 1 base, with 12 bases left in between. Germline CDR1 and CDR2: LNHDA and SQIVND (reference sequence). This CDR3 comprises 14 residues. CDR3: CASSGGGGSYEQYF. As DNA, the CDR3 is TGTGCCAGTAGTGGAGGGGGGGGATCCTACGAGCAGTACTTC.

This chain joins TRBV12-3 or TRBV12-4 and TRBJ2-7; 7 nucleotides line up with TRBD1. The CDR3 runs to 13 residues. The V gene end was trimmed by 2 bases and the J gene end by 6 bases; junction bases not matched to a gene: 4. Here the CDR3 reads CASSLSPGGEQYF. The CDR3 region has the DNA TGTGCCAGCAGTTTAAGCCCAGGGGGCGAGCAGTACTTC.

This chain links TRBV15 with TRBJ1-5, with D unclear. The CDR3 extends over 13 amino acids. From germline, CDR1 is LNHNV and CDR2 YYDKDF (reference sequence). Trimming took 0 bases from V and 7 from J, leaving 7 bases between them. The CDR3 reads CATSRDDGQPQHF. In nucleotides, the CDR3 is TGTGCCACCAGCAGAGATGACGGGCAGCCCCAGCATTTT.

V gene TRBV2 combines with J gene TRBJ1-4, with D perhaps matching TRBD1 (5 bases). The germline gives CDR1 SNHLY, CDR2 FYNNEI. The CDR3 length is 16 residues. The ends were cut back, 3 bases at V and 10 bases at J, with 21 bases in the middle. The CDR3 nucleotides are TGTGCCAGCAGTGACCCGCGGGGGAAAGGCCCCGGAAAACTGTTTTTT. Residues: CASSDPRGKGPGKLFF.

The chain couples TRBV28 to TRBJ1-5; 9 bases line up with TRBD1. Looked up from germline, CDR1 is MDHEN and CDR2 is SYDVKM. V was clipped by 6 bases and J by 6 bases; unmatched bases: 6. The length of the CDR3 is 14 residues. DNA of the CDR3: TGTGCCAGCAGGAAGGGACAGGGAGGTCAGCCCCAGCATTTT. This sequence encodes CASRKGQGGQPQHF.

The J gene is TRBJ1-2, the V gene TRBV6-5; 10 bases agree with TRBD1. The V gene end was trimmed by 6 bases and the J gene end by 8 bases; junction bases not matched to a gene: 6. Germline values: CDR1 MNHEY, CDR2 SVGAGI. The CDR3 totals 13 residues. CDR3 nucleotide sequence: TGTGCCAGCAGAGGGACAGGGGCGAGAGGCTACACCTTC. As protein: CASRGTGARGYTF.

This chain uses TRBV5-1 with TRBJ1-4; D possibly corresponds to TRBD1 (6 bases). V gave up 4 bases and J gave up 3 bases, with 10 bases separating them. Germline CDR1 SGHRS, CDR2 YFSETQ. This CDR3 comprises 14 residues. The CDR3 DNA follows: TGCGCCAGCAGCAAGGGGGGCCCTAATGAAAAACTGTTTTTT. It translates to CASSKGGPNEKLFF.

This chain connects TRBV24-1 to TRBJ2-2; 7 bases align to TRBD1. The CDR3 contains 13 residues. Germline V gives CDR1 KGHDR, CDR2 SFDVKD. Trimming removed 9 bases from V and 0 bases from J; junction bases left unmatched: 0. This CDR3 is CATGTANTGELFF. Written as DNA, the CDR3 is TGTGCCACCGGGACAGCGAACACCGGGGAGCTGTTTTTT.

The chain employs TRBV7-3 and TRBJ2-7, with TRBD1 identical over 8 bases. V gave up 5 bases and J gave up 2 bases; unmatched junction bases: 2. The length of the CDR3 is 13 residues. Germline CDR1 SGHTA, CDR2 FQGTGA. CDR3 protein: CASSPDRAYEQYF. Here the CDR3 DNA reads TGTGCCAGCAGCCCGGACAGGGCCTACGAGCAGTACTTC. Complete variable domain (other parts from reference TRBV7-3 and TRBJ2-7): GAGVSQTPSNKVTEKGKYVELRCDPISGHTALYWYRQSLGQGPEFLIYFQGTGAADDSGLPNDRFFAVRPEGSVSTLKIQRTERGDSAVYLCASSPDRAYEQYFGPGTRLTVT.

The chain couples TRBV9 to TRBJ1-4, with TRBD1 matching 11 bases. The junction had 12 bases not matched to a gene; V was cut back by 4 bases and J by 10 bases. Per germline, CDR1 SGDLS and CDR2 YYNGEE. This CDR3 is built from 16 residues. CDR3 region: CASSPHLDRGQGKLFF. As DNA, the CDR3 is TGTGCCAGCAGCCCGCACCTGGACAGGGGGCAAGGAAAACTGTTTTTT.

The genes are TRBV4-1 and TRBJ1-1; D is undetermined. The CDR3 runs 16 residues. Germline assignment: CDR1 MGHRA and CDR2 YSYEKL. V was trimmed by 2 bases and J by 1 base, leaving 14 bases between them. This chain's CDR3 is CASSQRPLAANTEAFF. As DNA, the CDR3 is TGCGCCAGCAGCCAACGTCCTTTGGCAGCGAACACTGAAGCTTTCTTT.

The gene calls are TRBV7-2 and TRBJ2-1, with unresolved D. The CDR3 length is 13 residues. V was clipped by 6 bases and J by 7 bases, with 13 bases between them. CDR1 is SGHTA, CDR2 FQGNSA, per germline. The CDR3 coding sequence is TGTGCCAGCAGTTACGAGGCATGGAATGAGCAGTTCTTC. It specifies CASSYEAWNEQFF.

This chain connects TRBV27 to TRBJ2-3, with 12 bases lining up with TRBD2. The CDR3 runs 16 residues. Germline assignment: CDR1 MNHEY and CDR2 SMNVEV (reference sequence). The junction had 4 bases not matched to a gene; V was cut back by 4 bases and J by 2 bases. DNA for the CDR3: TGTGCCAGCAGTTCCAGGACTAGCGGGAACACAGATACGCAGTATTTT. Amino acids: CASSSRTSGNTDTQYF.

This sequence joins TRBV7-3 and TRBJ2-3, with TRBD2 matching over 9 bases. Germline V gene lookup returns CDR1 SGHTA and CDR2 FQGTGA. CDR3 size: 15 residues. J was trimmed by 3 bases and V by 0 bases; bases with no gene match: 1. The DNA of the CDR3 is TGTGCCAGCAGCTTAACTAGCGGGAGAACAGATACGCAGTATTTT. Encoded protein: CASSLTSGRTDTQYF.

The rearrangement uses TRBV5-1 and TRBJ1-1; weak D call: TRBD1 (5 bases). V lost 2 bases and J lost 1, with 6 bases in between. Germline lookup yields CDR1 SGHRS and CDR2 YFSETQ. The CDR3 sequence is 13 residues long. The CDR3 coding sequence is TGCGCCAGCAGCTTCGGACAGAACACTGAAGCTTTCTTT. Protein product: CASSFGQNTEAFF.

On this clone: The same CDR3 can be traced to other DNA sequences in this sample. This sequence joins TRBV12-3 or TRBV12-4 and TRBJ2-5; D is uncertain. The CDR3 is 11 amino acids. The ends were cut back, 6 bases at V and 3 bases at J, with 5 bases in the middle. CDR3 in DNA: TGTGCCAGCAGCCCTAAAGAGACCCAGTACTTC. This sequence encodes CASSPKETQYF.

V and J are TRBV27 and TRBJ2-7; 13 bases fit TRBD2. V lost 1 base to trimming and J lost 4 bases; unmatched junction nucleotides: 13. Germline V gene lookup returns CDR1 MNHEY and CDR2 SMNVEV (reference sequence). This CDR3 is 19 amino acids long. The DNA for the CDR3 is TGTGCCAGCAGTTTATTTTATTCCTGGACTAGCGGGGGATGGTACGAGCAGTACTTC. It yields the protein CASSLFYSWTSGGWYEQYF.

This clone was detected only once. The V and J genes are TRBV3-1 (or the pseudogene TRBV3-2) and TRBJ2-2; 11 nucleotides align to TRBD2. CDR1 is LGHDT, CDR2 YNNKEL, per germline (reference sequence). V gave up 4 bases and J gave up 2 bases; unmatched junction bases: 3. The CDR3 sequence is 16 residues long. As DNA, the CDR3 is TGTGCCAGCAGCCTCAGACTAGCGGGAAACACCGGGGAGCTGTTTTTT. Its translation is CASSLRLAGNTGELFF.

This sequence joins TRBV5-1 and TRBJ2-1; a possible D gene is TRBD1 (5 bases). V lost 0 bases and J lost 3, with 10 bases in between. From germline, CDR1 is SGHRS and CDR2 YFSETQ. The CDR3 spans 15 residues. The CDR3 protein is CASSLAAGYYNEQFF. As DNA, the CDR3 is TGCGCCAGCAGCTTGGCGGCAGGGTACTACAATGAGCAGTTCTTC.

J is TRBJ2-1 and V is TRBV3-1 (or the pseudogene TRBV3-2), with 8 bases fitting TRBD2. V lost 2 bases and J lost 7; bases outside the gene matches: 7. CDR3 length: 15 residues. The germline gives CDR1 LGHDT, CDR2 YNNKEL (reference sequence). The CDR3, as DNA: TGTGCCAGCAGCCAATCGGGAGGGCCGGGTAATGAGCAGTTCTTC. Protein: CASSQSGGPGNEQFF.